The 18 T cell receptor beta chains below come from one sample, sequenced in a study of technical replicates of blood from several donors. The table came from immunoSEQ multiplex PCR; TCRdb's copy has only in-frame clones and leaves some out. The table shows around 69,000 clones, with approximately 96% occurring only once. The sample consisted of T cells isolated from PBMCs. These receptors originate from a human donor in good health.

With respect to this clone: The junction departs from the called germline gene at one end, perhaps through a read error. The chain joins TRBV7-7 to TRBJ2-5; 9 bases match TRBD2. The germline V gene encodes CDR1 SSHAT and CDR2 FNYEAQ (reference sequence). The CDR3 spans 16 residues. CDR3 sequence: CASSPAGGRGQETQYF. CDR3 sequence (DNA): TGTGCTAGCAGCCCCGCGGGGGGGCGGGGGCAAGAGACCCAGTACTTC.

The rearrangement links TRBV7-9 to TRBJ2-3; D unresolved. This CDR3 contains 14 residues. Germline V lookup: CDR1 SEHNR, CDR2 FQNEAQ (reference sequence). V was trimmed by 0 bases and J by 4 bases, leaving 8 bases between them. CDR3 sequence (DNA): TGTGCCAGCAGCTTAGCTGGCCCCTCAGATACGCAGTATTTT. Residues: CASSLAGPSDTQYF.

V usage is TRBV7-2 and J usage is TRBJ2-5; 7 bases align to TRBD1. The J segment lost 1 base and the V segment lost 1 base, leaving 3 bases of the junction unmatched. Germline V CDR1 and CDR2: SGHTA, FQGNSA. There are 15 residues in the CDR3. The CDR3 here is CASSLVRDSQETQYF. The CDR3 DNA is TGTGCCAGCAGCTTAGTCCGGGACAGCCAAGAGACCCAGTACTTC.

V gene TRBV4-1 combines with J gene TRBJ2-1, with 8 bases that match TRBD2. Germline trimming cut 0 bases from V and 10 bases from J; bases unmatched to any gene: 11. This CDR3 spans 16 amino acids. In germline, CDR1 is MGHRA, CDR2 YSYEKL. CDR3 amino acids: CASSQDEVSPGGEQFF. CDR3 nucleotide sequence: TGCGCCAGCAGCCAAGATGAAGTTTCCCCGGGGGGGGAGCAGTTCTTC.

This chain joins TRBV5-4 and TRBJ1-2; 7 nucleotides line up with TRBD1. The CDR3 loop spans 16 amino acids. From germline, CDR1 is SGHNT and CDR2 YYREEE (reference sequence). The J segment lost 0 bases and the V segment lost 4 bases, leaving 9 bases of the junction unmatched. The CDR3 DNA reads as TGTGCCAGCAGCCCGGGACAGTGGAATTCTAACTATGGCTACACCTTC. Protein sequence: CASSPGQWNSNYGYTF.

V and J are TRBV18 and TRBJ1-1; D might be TRBD1 (5 bases). The CDR3 loop spans 14 amino acids. Germline V CDR1 and CDR2: KGHSH, LQKENI. V lost 0 bases and J lost 7, with 12 bases in between. The CDR3 region is CASSPPIRVDEAFF. The CDR3 bases are TGTGCCAGCTCACCACCGATCAGGGTGGATGAAGCTTTCTTT.

The gene calls are TRBV23-1 and TRBJ1-3; perhaps TRBD1 as D (6 bases). TRBV23-1 is identified as an open reading frame with a role that is uncertain. V lost 3 bases and J 5 bases, leaving 17 bases between the germline ends. The CDR3 has 16 residues. The CDR3 loop is CASSHPRVRGRNTIYF. As DNA, the CDR3 is TGCGCCAGCAGTCACCCTAGGGTAAGGGGGAGAAACACCATATATTTT.

The rearrangement links TRBV7-8 to TRBJ1-2, with 7 bases matching TRBD1. The germline V gene encodes CDR1 SGHVS and CDR2 FQNEAQ. J was trimmed by 6 bases and V by 3 bases; bases with no gene match: 4. This CDR3 contains 13 residues. CDR3 protein: CASSLPGTDGYTF. CDR3 in DNA: TGTGCCAGCAGCTTGCCCGGGACAGATGGCTACACCTTC.

Comments on this clone: At one end, the junction sequence differs from germline, possibly due to a read error. CDR3 sequence reads: CASSLDRGMGELFF. CDR3 bases: TGTGCTAGCAGCTTGGACAGGGGCATGGGGGAGCTGTTTTTT. The genes are TRBV7-7 and TRBJ2-2; 9 nucleotides agree with TRBD1. There are 14 residues in the CDR3. The germline CDR1 and CDR2 sequences are SSHAT and FNYEAQ (reference sequence).

The V and J genes are TRBV6-5 and TRBJ1-6, with TRBD1 as a possible D gene (5 bases). Germline lookup yields CDR1 MNHEY and CDR2 SVGAGI. V lost 5 bases, J lost 10 bases, and 12 bases lay in between. The CDR3 has 13 residues. CDR3 nucleotide sequence: TGTGCCAGCAGTATTCAGGGTCGGTCACCCCTCCACTTT. Protein sequence: CASSIQGRSPLHF.

The chain employs TRBV9 and TRBJ2-1, with 8 bases fitting TRBD2. Trimming cost V 4 bases and J 5 bases; bases outside gene matches: 8. The CDR3 loop spans 15 amino acids. Germline-derived CDR1 and CDR2 are SGDLS and YYNGEE. CDR3 DNA sequence: TGTGCCAGCAGCCAAGGCGGGGGGTACAACAATGAGCAGTTCTTC. It encodes CASSQGGGYNNEQFF.

This clone was seen once. The chain recombines TRBV11-3 with TRBJ2-2; 7 nucleotides line up with TRBD2. The ends lost 3 bases at V and 1 base at J; junction bases unmatched: 2. From germline, CDR1 is SGHNT and CDR2 YENEEA. The CDR3 has 15 amino acids. CDR3 region: CASSLVAGNTGELFF. CDR3 nucleotides: TGTGCCAGCAGCTTGGTAGCGGGGAACACCGGGGAGCTGTTTTTT.

The chain uses TRBV11-3 and TRBJ2-3; 11 bases align to TRBD1. With V trimmed by 5 bases and J by 3 bases, 4 bases remained unmatched. The CDR3 is 15 residues long. Per germline, CDR1 SGHNT and CDR2 YENEEA. CDR3 in amino acids: CASSRRDRGTDTQYF. In nucleotides, the CDR3 is TGTGCCAGCAGCCGAAGGGACAGGGGGACAGATACGCAGTATTTT.

The DNA of the CDR3 is TGTGCCAGCAGCGACCTGTACAGGGATAGGAATGGCTACACCTTC. Translated: CASSDLYRDRNGYTF. This chain links TRBV7-2 with TRBJ1-2; tentative D call: TRBD1 (6 bases). The germline V gene encodes CDR1 SGHTA and CDR2 FQGNSA. Trimming shortened V by 5 bases and J by 6 bases, and 19 bases separated the two germline ends. CDR3 length: 15 amino acids.

This CDR3 reads CASRGQENTGELFF. CDR3 nucleotide sequence: TGCGCCAGCAGGGGACAGGAAAACACCGGGGAGCTGTTTTTT. The chain is built from TRBV4-1 and TRBJ2-2; TRBD1 matches 8 bases. Germline-derived CDR1 and CDR2 are MGHRA and YSYEKL. The J segment lost 2 bases and the V segment lost 6 bases, leaving 2 bases of the junction unmatched. The CDR3 is 14 residues long.

This chain uses TRBV6-5 with TRBJ2-5; 7 bases match TRBD1. After removal of 1 base from V and 3 bases from J, the junction contained 2 bases not matched to a gene. The CDR3 contains 14 residues. Germline V gene lookup returns CDR1 MNHEY and CDR2 SVGAGI. The CDR3, as DNA: TGTGCCAGCAGTTACTGGCAGGGGGAAGAGACCCAGTACTTC. This codes for CASSYWQGEETQYF.

In this sample, this clone turned up once. The chain employs TRBV6-1 and TRBJ2-5; 11 bases are shared with TRBD1. The CDR3 covers 19 residues. Germline loops: CDR1 MNHNS, CDR2 SASEGT. V trimming: 0 bases; J trimming: 2 bases; junction bases outside the gene matches: 11. The chain's CDR3 is CASSEAGDRGSVQQETQYF. In nucleotides, the CDR3 is TGTGCCAGCAGTGAAGCGGGGGACAGGGGGTCCGTCCAGCAAGAGACCCAGTACTTC.

The chain's CDR3 is CASSVDWNTEAFF. The CDR3 DNA is TGTGCCAGCAGTGTCGACTGGAACACTGAAGCTTTCTTT. This sequence joins TRBV6-1 and TRBJ1-1; D is unresolved. The CDR3 spans 13 residues. The germline V gene has CDR1 MNHNS and CDR2 SASEGT. Deletions cut 4 bases from V and 1 base from J, with 7 bases between.